This T cell receptor beta chain was sequenced for a study of OX40 agonist ivuxolimab in advanced cancers. As to this clone: Antigen unknown.

The repertoire was sequenced with immunoSEQ multiplex PCR; TCRdb's copy has only in-frame clones and lacks some. The repertoire consists of 65,000 to 90,000 clones, with 80% to 90% occurring once and the leading ten covering less than 6%. Study results and limitations: On average, CD8+ T cells had more expanded clones than CD4+.

The receptor comes from an adult with an advanced solid tumor such as melanoma, head and neck, liver or kidney cancer. The sample here was CD4+ or CD8+ T cells sorted from blood, taken in a trial of the OX40 agonist ivuxolimab.

This CDR3 reads CASSPNPSGNTIYF. In DNA, the CDR3 is TGTGCCAGCAGCCCAAACCCATCTGGAAACACCATATATTTT. V and J are TRBV6-5 and TRBJ1-3, with unresolved D. The CDR3 is made up of 14 amino acids. V was trimmed by 6 bases and J by 1 base, leaving 10 bases between them. Germline lookup yields CDR1 MNHEY and CDR2 SVGAGI.